The rows below give T cell receptor beta chains drawn from one sample of a study of blood T cell repertoires in COVID-19. The repertoire was sequenced with immunoSEQ multiplex PCR; TCRdb's copy has only in-frame clones and lacks some. The sample contains about 220,000 clones, about 79% of which appear only once. The specimen was peripheral blood. Receptors originate from a man in his forties or fifties with active or convalescent COVID-19. Each CDR3 is given with its conserved first and last residue. A D gene is named only where the DNA matches it firmly. A row's size may be missing; if present it is once, few, many or a size class.

TRBD1	TRBV15	TRBJ2-4	NA	CATSRALTGGEDIQYF	TGCGCCACCAGCAGGGCTTTGACAGGGGGGGAGGACATTCAGTACTTC
TRBD2	TRBV19	TRBJ2-3	once	CASSIDLAGGPDTQYF	TGTGCCAGTAGTATAGATCTAGCGGGAGGGCCGGATACGCAGTATTTT
TRBD2	TRBV19	TRBJ2-2	NA	CASSDTGTSGGYTGELFF	TGTGCCAGTAGTGATACCGGGACTAGCGGGGGGTACACCGGGGAGCTGTTTTTT
TRBD1	TRBV29-1	TRBJ1-1	NA	CSVGYRTGVILGAFF	TGCAGCGTTGGATACCGGACAGGGGTTATTTTAGGGGCTTTCTTT
TRBD2	TRBV27	TRBJ2-2	NA	CASSSPTREGTGELFF	TGTGCCAGCAGTTCCCCCACCCGGGAGGGCACCGGGGAGCTGTTTTTT
NA	TRBV11-3	TRBJ2-7	NA	CASSLDRREGEQYF	TGTGCCAGCAGCTTAGATCGGAGGGAAGGAGAGCAGTACTTC
NA	TRBV7-2	TRBJ2-7	NA	CASSLVFLYEQYF	TGTGCCAGCAGCTTAGTATTTCTGTACGAGCAGTACTTC
TRBD2	TRBV7-9	TRBJ2-3	NA	CASSDIPAGATQYF	TGTGCCAGCAGCGATATACCGGCGGGAGCTACGCAGTATTTT
NA	TRBV27	TRBJ2-5	NA	CASSLSVRGETQYF	TGTGCCAGCAGTTTATCGGTCAGGGGTGAGACCCAGTACTTC
TRBD1	TRBV5-1	TRBJ1-2	many	CASSEVDRQGNGYTF	TGCGCCAGCAGCGAAGTAGATAGACAGGGTAATGGCTACACCTTC
NA	TRBV7-3	TRBJ2-1	NA	CASSPRLADEQFF	TGTGCCAGCAGCCCAAGATTGGCGGATGAGCAGTTCTTC
NA	TRBV18	TRBJ2-5	NA	CASSPLLGGPQETQYF	TGTGCCAGCTCACCACTACTAGGAGGGCCCCAAGAGACCCAGTACTTC
TRBD1	TRBV5-6	TRBJ2-1	NA	CASSFDRVPYNEQFF	TGTGCCAGCAGCTTCGACAGGGTTCCATACAATGAGCAGTTCTTC
TRBD1	TRBV18	TRBJ1-1	NA	CASSPVTGSDTEAFF	TGTGCCAGCTCACCAGTGACAGGGTCGGACACTGAAGCTTTCTTT
NA	TRBV6-5	TRBJ1-1	NA	CASSSTVNTEAFF	TGTGCCAGCAGTTCCACGGTAAACACTGAAGCTTTCTTT
TRBD2	TRBV5-6	TRBJ2-3	NA	CASSPGLAGYTDTQYF	TGTGCCAGCAGTCCAGGACTAGCGGGTTACACAGATACGCAGTATTTT
NA	TRBV5-1	TRBJ1-1	once	CASSLGQEAFF	TGCGCCAGCAGCTTGGGGCAAGAAGCTTTCTTT
TRBD2	TRBV25-1	TRBJ2-1	NA	CASSDSAGGTYNEQFF	TGTGCCAGCAGTGATAGTGCGGGAGGGACCTACAATGAGCAGTTCTTC
TRBD1	TRBV10-3	TRBJ2-7	NA	CAINGQGASYEQYF	TGTGCCATCAATGGACAGGGGGCCTCCTACGAGCAGTACTTC
TRBD2	TRBV4-3	TRBJ2-7	NA	CASSQNPAVAGGTYEQYF	TGCGCCAGCAGCCAAAACCCCGCCGTAGCGGGAGGGACTTACGAGCAGTACTTC
TRBD2	TRBV2	TRBJ2-4	NA	CASRPGLAVPRLDIQYF	TGTGCCAGCAGGCCGGGACTAGCGGTTCCCCGCTTGGACATTCAGTACTTC
NA	TRBV27	TRBJ1-4	NA	CASRGRNEKLFF	TGTGCCAGCAGGGGGCGGAATGAAAAACTGTTTTTT
NA	TRBV5-6	TRBJ1-2	NA	CASSYTGTPRGYTF	TGTGCCAGCAGCTATACCGGGACACCTCGAGGCTACACCTTC
TRBD2	TRBV27	TRBJ2-1	few	CASSFVSGRAGEQFF	TGTGCCAGCAGTTTTGTCAGCGGGAGGGCCGGGGAGCAGTTCTTC
TRBD2	TRBV5-1	TRBJ2-1	NA	CASSLGSGGNEQFF	TGCGCCAGCAGCTTGGGATCGGGGGGCAATGAGCAGTTCTTC
TRBD2	TRBV7-2	TRBJ2-3	NA	CASSSLAGGQGTQYF	TGTGCCAGCAGCTCCCTAGCGGGGGGGCAGGGTACGCAGTATTTT
NA	TRBV19	TRBJ1-1	NA	CASGSQGITEAFF	TGTGCCAGCGGTTCGCAGGGTATCACTGAAGCTTTCTTT
TRBD1	TRBV18	TRBJ1-6	NA	CASSPTDRGGSPLHF	TGTGCCAGCTCACCGACGGACAGGGGAGGCTCACCCCTCCACTTT
TRBD1	TRBV7-2	TRBJ1-1	NA	CASRDDRDTEAFF	TGTGCCAGCAGAGATGACAGGGACACTGAAGCTTTCTTT
NA	TRBV5-4	TRBJ2-3	NA	CASSSTSTDTQYF	TGTGCCAGCAGCTCAACTAGCACAGATACGCAGTATTTT
NA	TRBV2	TRBJ1-4	NA	CASSEQGGEKLFF	TGTGCCAGCAGTGAACAGGGAGGTGAAAAACTGTTTTTT
NA	TRBV12-3/TRBV12-4	TRBJ1-5	NA	CASSPTCQPQHF	TGTGCCAGCAGTCCCACTTGTCAGCCCCAGCATTTT
NA	TRBV9	TRBJ2-3	NA	CASSVEGQTTDTQYF	TGTGCCAGCAGCGTAGAGGGACAAACAACAGATACGCAGTATTTT
TRBD2	TRBV18	TRBJ2-5	NA	CASSPRSSGVETQYF	TGTGCCAGCTCACCTCGGTCTAGCGGGGTGGAGACCCAGTACTTC
TRBD1	TRBV18	TRBJ1-3	NA	CASSTARDSGNTIYF	TGTGCCAGCTCAACAGCCCGGGACAGTGGAAACACCATATATTTT
NA	TRBV27	TRBJ1-6	NA	CASSFLSRADNSPLHF	TGTGCCAGCAGTTTCCTCTCCAGGGCCGATAATTCACCCCTCCACTTT
NA	TRBV6-2/TRBV6-3	TRBJ1-1	NA	CASSRTLPTEAFF	TGTGCCAGCAGCCGGACTCTTCCCACTGAAGCTTTCTTT
NA	TRBV7-9	TRBJ2-2	NA	CASSSYGTGELFF	TGTGCCAGCAGCTCATACGGTACCGGGGAGCTGTTTTTT
TRBD2	TRBV5-1	TRBJ2-1	NA	CASSPGLAGDNEQFF	TGCGCCAGCAGCCCTGGACTAGCGGGGGACAATGAGCAGTTCTTC
TRBD1	TRBV19	TRBJ2-1	NA	CASSPSDRGIYEQFF	TGTGCCAGTAGTCCCTCGGACAGGGGTATCTATGAGCAGTTCTTC
NA	TRBV7-2	TRBJ1-1	once	CASSPQGSNTEAFF	TGTGCCAGCAGCCCTCAGGGGTCGAACACTGAAGCTTTCTTT
NA	TRBV6-5	TRBJ2-1	NA	CASSPRVADEQFF	TGTGCCAGCAGCCCACGGGTAGCCGATGAGCAGTTCTTC
NA	TRBV7-5	TRBJ2-3	NA	CVRSNARGADTQYF	TGTGTCAGAAGCAACGCCAGGGGAGCTGATACGCAGTATTTT
TRBD2	TRBV9	TRBJ2-3	NA	CASSIGLASTDTQYF	TGTGCCAGCAGCATAGGACTAGCGTCCACAGATACGCAGTATTTT
TRBD2	TRBV7-2	TRBJ2-3	NA	CASGAGTSNADTQYF	TGTGCCAGCGGCGCCGGGACTAGTAACGCAGATACGCAGTATTTT
NA	TRBV6-2/TRBV6-3	TRBJ1-6	NA	CASSSRWSSYNSPLHF	TGTGCCAGCAGCTCCCGATGGAGCTCCTATAATTCACCCCTCCACTTT
TRBD2	TRBV5-4	TRBJ2-7	NA	CASSSSGGGRYEQYF	TGTGCCAGCAGCTCTTCAGGAGGCGGGAGGTACGAGCAGTACTTC
TRBD2	TRBV28	TRBJ2-2	NA	CASSWTSGFGELFF	TGTGCCAGCAGTTGGACTAGCGGCTTCGGGGAGCTGTTTTTT
NA	TRBV6-1	TRBJ1-2	once	CASSEPGLSNYGYTF	TGTGCCAGCAGTGAACCCGGACTCTCTAACTATGGCTACACCTTC
NA	TRBV11-1	TRBJ2-7	NA	CASSLNPRGRSYEQYF	TGTGCCAGCAGCTTAAACCCCAGGGGGAGGTCCTACGAGCAGTACTTC
NA	TRBV24-1	TRBJ1-5	NA	CATSDPRVAQPQHF	TGTGCCACCAGTGACCCCAGGGTGGCCCAGCCCCAGCATTTT
NA	TRBV20-1	TRBJ1-2	NA	CSATNNYGYTF	TGCAGTGCTACTAACAACTATGGCTACACCTTC
TRBD2	TRBV9	TRBJ2-1	NA	CASSARLAGNEQFF	TGTGCCAGCAGCGCCCGACTAGCGGGTAATGAGCAGTTCTTC
NA	TRBV9	TRBJ1-6	few	CASSVAPSSYNSPLHF	TGTGCCAGCAGCGTAGCACCGAGCTCCTATAATTCACCCCTCCACTTT
TRBD1	TRBV5-4	TRBJ2-5	NA	CASSPETGGLETQYF	TGTGCCAGCAGCCCCGAGACAGGGGGGCTTGAGACCCAGTACTTC
NA	TRBV6-1	TRBJ1-4	NA	CASSEWQGFTNEKLFF	TGTGCCAGCAGTGAATGGCAGGGGTTTACTAATGAAAAACTGTTTTTT
TRBD1	TRBV29-1	TRBJ1-1	NA	CSVVRGTTEAFF	TGCAGCGTTGTCAGGGGGACCACTGAAGCTTTCTTT
NA	TRBV6-5	TRBJ2-2	NA	CASSWTGRDTGELFF	TGTGCCAGCAGCTGGACAGGGAGGGACACCGGGGAGCTGTTTTTT
NA	TRBV6-5	TRBJ2-1	NA	CASSSNDRNNEQFF	TGTGCCAGCAGTTCGAACGACAGAAACAATGAGCAGTTCTTC
NA	TRBV28	TRBJ2-3	NA	CASRGARTDTQYF	TGTGCCAGCAGGGGCGCACGCACAGATACGCAGTATTTT